The next 3 T cell receptor beta chains were all read from a single sample in a study of cytomegalovirus exposure and HLA in healthy donors. The PCR used 60 Vbeta and 13 Jbeta primers. Data came from immunoSEQ multiplex PCR; TCRdb stores just in-frame clones and leaves some out. The sample lists 140,000 or so clones; approximately 83% were seen once. Sequenced material: PBMCs. These receptors were collected from a woman in her thirties or forties in good health and CMV-seronegative.

This clone was observed a few times. J is TRBJ1-2 and V is TRBV9, with 9 bases matching TRBD1. From germline, CDR1 is SGDLS and CDR2 YYNGEE. The CDR3 length is 15 residues. The V and J ends lost 3 bases and 5 bases, in that order; junction bases with no gene match: 8. Here the CDR3 DNA reads TGTGCCAGCAGCGCCACCCCCGGGACAGGGTATGGCTACACCTTC. Translated, it gives CASSATPGTGYGYTF.

The V call is TRBV11-2, the J call TRBJ1-1, with D perhaps matching TRBD1 (6 bases). Per the germline V gene, CDR1 is SGHAT and CDR2 is FQNNGV. This CDR3 has 13 amino acids. V was clipped by 4 bases and J by 5 bases, with 11 bases between them. CDR3 residues: CASSSYRATEAFF. The CDR3 region has the DNA TGTGCCAGCAGCTCCTACAGGGCGACTGAAGCTTTCTTT.

The genes are TRBV5-6 and TRBJ2-7; a possible D gene is TRBD1 (8 bases). Germline CDR1 and CDR2: SGHDT and YYEEEE. Deletions cut 4 bases from V and 4 bases from J, with 21 bases between. This CDR3 contains 16 residues. The CDR3 reads CASSLYRGGTSYEQYF. DNA of the CDR3: TGTGCCAGCAGCCTATACAGGGGGGGTACTTCTTACGAGCAGTACTTC.